The present TCR beta chain was sequenced within a study of T cells after yellow fever vaccination. Trimming pared 6 bases from V and 4 bases from J, leaving 19 bases between. CDR1 is MNHNS and CDR2 is SASEGT in the germline V gene. The CDR3 runs 16 residues. Universal primer sites and UMIs were introduced during 5'RACE template-switching synthesis of TCR cDNA. Each CDR3 protein is one row after TCRdb ran MiXCR on the 5' RACE reads. The table includes 250,000 to 350,000 distinct CDR3 sequences, around 7% detected once. This sequence originates from a man between 18 and 29 years old who received the YFV17D yellow fever vaccine. The V and J genes are TRBV6-1 and TRBJ1-5; possible D gene TRBD1, 5 bases. Sample: PBMCs, taken more than 40 days after the first yellow fever vaccination. CDR3: CASREAGHRLNQPQHF. Here the CDR3 DNA reads TGTGCCAGCAGAGAGGCAGGGCACCGTTTAAATCAGCCCCAGCATTTT.